The 21 T cell receptor beta chains below all came from one sample that was sequenced in a study of T cell repertoires in cytomegalovirus infection. In TCRdb, the reads were re-called with MiXCR into one record per CDR3 protein. The repertoire holds under 850,000 distinct CDR3 sequences, with 35% to 40% as singletons. The sample comprised PBMCs. Receptors were obtained from a human donor in good health (CMV status not recorded). Some clones in this sample may be carry-over from other donors' samples.

This clonotype showed up just a few times. J is TRBJ2-7 and V is TRBV6-1; tentative D call: TRBD2 (6 bases). The CDR3 spans 16 residues. Trimming cost V 5 bases and J 2 bases, with 19 bases left between them. Per germline, CDR1 MNHNS and CDR2 SASEGT. The CDR3 DNA is TGTGCCAGCAGTACTCCCGGAGGGCGGACCCCCTACGAGCAGTACTTC. Translated, it gives CASSTPGGRTPYEQYF.

The V call is TRBV20-1, the J call TRBJ1-1, with TRBD1 matching over 10 bases. J was trimmed by 0 bases and V by 1 base; bases with no gene match: 5. Germline assignment: CDR1 DFQATT and CDR2 SNEGSKA (reference sequence). CDR3 length: 16 amino acids. The CDR3 DNA reads TGCAGTGCTAGAGTGACAGGGGGCTCGATGAACACTGAAGCTTTCTTT. This translates into CSARVTGGSMNTEAFF.

The chain recombines TRBV5-1 with TRBJ2-1; TRBD2 might be the D (5 bases). Trimming removed 0 bases from V and 2 bases from J, with 6 bases in between. CDR3 length equals 14 residues. Germline values: CDR1 SGHRS, CDR2 YFSETQ. The CDR3 reads CASSLVGAYNEQFF. Written as DNA, the CDR3 is TGCGCCAGCAGCTTGGTGGGAGCCTACAATGAGCAGTTCTTC.

The genes are TRBV29-1 and TRBJ1-5; 11 nucleotides align to TRBD1. The germline V gene encodes CDR1 SQVTM and CDR2 ANQGSEA. The trim removed 6 bases at V and 5 bases at J, leaving 6 bases unmatched. This CDR3 comprises 14 residues. DNA for the CDR3: TGCAGCGTGACCGGGACAGGGGGAGATCAGCCCCAGCATTTT. Translated: CSVTGTGGDQPQHF.

This clonotype was seen more than once but under ten times. The genes are TRBV7-9 and TRBJ1-1; D unresolved. V lost 5 bases and J 4 bases, leaving 11 bases between the germline ends. This CDR3 has 13 residues. Germline values: CDR1 SEHNR, CDR2 FQNEAQ (reference sequence). CDR3 loop: CASSLKFGTEAFF. The CDR3 DNA is TGTGCCAGCAGCCTAAAGTTCGGCACTGAAGCTTTCTTT.

This clonotype was observed once. The V gene is TRBV6-1, the J gene TRBJ1-2, with 9 bases matching TRBD1. V was pared by 4 bases and J by 5 bases, with 5 bases of the junction left unmatched. The CDR3 sequence is 14 residues long. Germline CDR1 reads MNHNS; CDR2 reads SASEGT. The CDR3 spells CASSVRTGDYGYTF. The CDR3 DNA reads as TGTGCCAGCAGTGTTCGGACAGGGGATTATGGCTACACCTTC.

This clonotype has only one observation. Mismatch with germline at one junction end may stem from a read error. The gene calls are TRBV7-6 and TRBJ2-7, with D possibly being TRBD2 (6 bases). The CDR3 runs to 14 residues. In germline, CDR1 is SGHVS, CDR2 FNYEAQ. CDR3 residues: CASSLGAGCNEHYF. CDR3 DNA: TGTGCCAGCAGCTTAGGGGCGGGGTGCAACGAGCATTACTTC.

J is TRBJ2-5 and V is TRBV20-1, with a weak D call TRBD1 (6 bases). With 0 bases removed from V and 2 bases from J, the gap between germline ends came to 16 bases. Germline V lookup: CDR1 DFQATT, CDR2 SNEGSKA (reference sequence). The CDR3 spans 16 residues. CDR3 bases: TGCAGTGCTAGAGATCTGTCCAGGGGTAGGCAAGAGACCCAGTACTTC. Its protein is CSARDLSRGRQETQYF.

About this clonotype: Here the CDR3 omits its conserved ending phenylalanine or tryptophan, so a read error is the likely source. The chain has TRBV4-1 and TRBJ2-7, with D possibly matching TRBD2 (5 bases). The CDR3 extends over 14 amino acids. The germline CDR1 and CDR2 sequences are MGHRA and YSYEKL. The CDR3 DNA follows: TGCGCCAGCAGACAAGTGTCCGGGGACTACGAGCAGTACTTA. Translated: CASRQVSGDYEQYL.

The rearrangement joins TRBV19 to TRBJ2-1; 8 bases align to TRBD1. The germline V gene has CDR1 LNHDA and CDR2 SQIVND (reference sequence). J lost 0 bases, V lost 5 bases, and 9 bases had no gene match. This CDR3 is built from 17 residues. Here the CDR3 reads CASSSLWTGTSYNEQFF. CDR3 coding DNA: TGTGCCAGTAGTTCCCTTTGGACAGGGACCTCCTACAATGAGCAGTTCTTC.

This clonotype turned up a few times. A read error may account for a junction end that differs from germline. The V call is TRBV7-2, the J call TRBJ1-1; D is uncertain. CDR1 is SGHTA, CDR2 FQGNSA, per germline. CDR3 length: 14 residues. CDR3 coding DNA: TGTGCCAGCAGCCTAGCGTTGGACCGCACTGAAGCTTTCTTT. This encodes CASSLALDRTEAFF.

This clonotype was counted only a few times. The rearrangement joins TRBV28 to TRBJ2-7; unclear D gene. Trimming shortened V by 6 bases and J by 4 bases, and 22 bases separated the two germline ends. The germline V gene has CDR1 MDHEN and CDR2 SYDVKM. The CDR3 spans 16 residues. The CDR3 bases are TGTGCCAGCAGAACGGCTGGTGACGGTCGGCAGTACGAGCAGTACTTC. Its protein product is CASRTAGDGRQYEQYF.

The J gene is TRBJ2-3, the V gene TRBV6-1; the D is unclear. The CDR3 runs 15 residues. V lost 4 bases and J lost 1, with 12 bases in between. CDR1 is MNHNS, CDR2 SASEGT, per germline. The CDR3 loop is CASSGAWPRTDTQYF. Here the CDR3 DNA reads TGTGCCAGCAGTGGGGCCTGGCCCCGCACAGATACGCAGTATTTT.

The rearrangement uses TRBV27 and TRBJ2-7, with a tentative D call TRBD1 (6 bases). The CDR3 length is 15 residues. Germline CDR1 reads MNHEY; CDR2 reads SMNVEV (reference sequence). Trimming cost V 0 bases and J 3 bases, with 12 bases left between them. CDR3 loop: CASSLSLAGVYEQYF. CDR3 nucleotides: TGTGCCAGCAGTTTATCTCTGGCAGGGGTCTACGAGCAGTACTTC.

This clonotype was counted at least ten times. The V gene is TRBV2, the J gene TRBJ2-7; possibly TRBD2 for D (5 bases). The CDR3 loop spans 15 amino acids. Germline CDR1 SNHLY, CDR2 FYNNEI. V lost 0 bases, J lost 0 bases, and 9 bases lay in between. The CDR3, as DNA: TGTGCCAGCAGTGAAGCACTAGGTTACTCCTACGAGCAGTACTTC. It encodes CASSEALGYSYEQYF.

Ten or more counts support this clonotype. This chain joins TRBV19 and TRBJ1-2; 9 nucleotides match TRBD1. Germline V lookup: CDR1 LNHDA, CDR2 SQIVND (reference sequence). This CDR3 contains 15 residues. Trimming at V came to 3 bases and at J to 1 base, leaving 3 bases not matched to a gene. CDR3 residues: CASSIPGQGNYGYTF. For the CDR3, the DNA is TGTGCCAGTAGTATTCCGGGACAGGGTAACTATGGCTACACCTTC.

This clonotype was seen only a few times. The chain's CDR3 is CASDPRRNNLWGRYTF. The CDR3 DNA sequence: TGTGCCAGCGACCCGCGACGGAACAACCTCTGGGGACGCTACACCTTC. V usage is TRBV7-2 and J usage is TRBJ1-2, with a possible D match to TRBD1 (5 bases). The CDR3 runs to 16 residues. CDR1 is SGHTA, CDR2 FQGNSA, per germline. Trimming shortened V by 8 bases and J by 9 bases, and 28 bases separated the two germline ends.

In its sample, this clonotype was seen once. Relative to the germline gene, one junction end is altered; a read error may explain this. The chain employs TRBV7-6 and TRBJ1-5; 10 bases map to TRBD1. The CDR3 length is 15 residues. Germline V gene data show CDR1 as SGHVS and CDR2 as FNYEAQ. This chain's CDR3 is CACSIGTGEDQPQHF. The CDR3 coding sequence is TGTGCCTGCAGCATCGGGACAGGGGAGGATCAGCCCCAGCATTTT.

V gene TRBV12-3 or TRBV12-4 combines with J gene TRBJ1-2; 7 bases are shared with TRBD1. The CDR3 is 14 amino acids. J gave up 3 bases and V 5 bases, and 6 bases lay outside the gene matches. The CDR3 protein is CASSLAGTDYGYTF. Here the CDR3 DNA reads TGTGCCAGCAGTCTCGCCGGGACAGACTATGGCTACACCTTC.

This clonotype has just a few counts. Germline is not matched at one junction end, which may reflect a read error. J is TRBJ2-7 and V is TRBV30, with D hard to call. This CDR3 region has 13 residues. Germline V gives CDR1 GTSNPN, CDR2 SVGIG (reference sequence). This CDR3 reads CAWSWVRSGPPTF. The CDR3 DNA reads as TGTGCCTGGAGTTGGGTGCGCTCCGGACCCCCGACCTTC. The full variable domain, its missing parts supplied by reference TRBV30 and TRBJ2-7, is SQTIHQWPATLVQPVGSPLSLECTVEGTSNPNLYWYRQAAGRGLQLLFYSVGIGQISSEVPQNLSASRPQDRQFILSSKKLLLSDSGFYLCAWSWVRSGPPTFGPGTRLTVT.

The CDR3: CSALLEGRGAEAFF. The CDR3 DNA reads TGCAGCGCCCTTTTGGAGGGCCGGGGGGCTGAAGCTTTCTTT. The chain employs TRBV29-1 and TRBJ1-1; possibly TRBD1 for D (5 bases). Germline V gene sequence: CDR1 SQVTM, CDR2 ANQGSEA. This CDR3 is built from 14 residues. V lost 7 bases, J lost 6 bases, and 21 bases lay in between.